This TCR beta chain was identified in a study of blood T cell repertoires in COVID-19. On the study more broadly: PBMCs, B-cell-depleted T cells, or T cells provided the cDNA or gDNA that made up the material.

The sample holds one count of this clone. Germline lookup yields CDR1 LGHNA and CDR2 YNFKEQ. The V segment lost 4 bases and the J segment 5 bases; nucleotides outside the gene matches: 7. CDR3 length equals 15 residues. Generated by immunoSEQ multiplex PCR, the TCRdb table keeps only in-frame clones and is missing some. The data show a few hundred thousand clones, roughly 90% seen once. Source material: peripheral blood. The rearrangement uses TRBV4-2 and TRBJ1-2; TRBD1 agrees at 10 bases. This TCR was recovered from a young man with acute or convalescent COVID-19. CDR3 nucleotide sequence: TGTGCCAGCAGCCTAAACCCGGGACAGGGGTATGGCTACACCTTC. It encodes CASSLNPGQGYGYTF.